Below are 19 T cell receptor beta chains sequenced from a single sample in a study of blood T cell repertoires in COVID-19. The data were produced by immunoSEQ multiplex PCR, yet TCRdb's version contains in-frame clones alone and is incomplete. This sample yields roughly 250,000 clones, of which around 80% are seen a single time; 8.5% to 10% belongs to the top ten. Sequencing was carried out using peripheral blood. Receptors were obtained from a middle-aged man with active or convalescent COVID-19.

This CDR3 is CASSPIQGASGNTIYF. CDR3 coding DNA: TGTGCCAGCTCACCCATTCAGGGGGCGTCCGGAAACACCATATATTTT. The chain recombines TRBV18 with TRBJ1-3; 8 bases match TRBD1. Germline trimming cut 3 bases from V and 4 bases from J; bases unmatched to any gene: 8. There are 16 residues in the CDR3. The germline V gene encodes CDR1 KGHSH and CDR2 LQKENI.

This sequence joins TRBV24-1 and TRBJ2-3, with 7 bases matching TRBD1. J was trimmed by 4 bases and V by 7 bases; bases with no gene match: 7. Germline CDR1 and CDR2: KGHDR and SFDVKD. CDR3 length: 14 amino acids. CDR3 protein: CATRARDRSDTQYF. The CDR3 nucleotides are TGTGCCACCAGAGCCCGGGACAGATCAGATACGCAGTATTTT.

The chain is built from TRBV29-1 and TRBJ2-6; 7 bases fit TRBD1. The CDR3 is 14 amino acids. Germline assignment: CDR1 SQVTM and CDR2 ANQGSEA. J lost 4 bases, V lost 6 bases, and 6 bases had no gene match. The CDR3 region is CSVATGTGANVLTF. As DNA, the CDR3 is TGCAGCGTGGCGACAGGGACCGGGGCCAACGTCCTGACTTTC.

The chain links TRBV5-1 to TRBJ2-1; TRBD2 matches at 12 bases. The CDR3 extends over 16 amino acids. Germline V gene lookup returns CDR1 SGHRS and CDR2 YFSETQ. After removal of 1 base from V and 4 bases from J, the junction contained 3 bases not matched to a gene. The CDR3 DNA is TGCGCCAGCAGCTTGAACCTAGCGGGAGGGTACAATGAGCAGTTCTTC. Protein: CASSLNLAGGYNEQFF.

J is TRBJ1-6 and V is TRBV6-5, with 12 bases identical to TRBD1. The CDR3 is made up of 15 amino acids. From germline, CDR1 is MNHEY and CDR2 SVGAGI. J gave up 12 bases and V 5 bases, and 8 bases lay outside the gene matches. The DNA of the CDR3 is TGTGCCAGCAGTCCGCAGGGGACAGGGGGCGGACCCCTCCACTTT. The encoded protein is CASSPQGTGGGPLHF.

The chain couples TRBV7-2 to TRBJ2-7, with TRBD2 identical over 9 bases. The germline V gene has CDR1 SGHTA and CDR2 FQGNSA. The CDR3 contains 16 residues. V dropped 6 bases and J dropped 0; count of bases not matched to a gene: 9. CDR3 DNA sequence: TGTGCCAGCAGGGAGGGTAGCGGGGGACTCTCCTACGAGCAGTACTTC. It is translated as CASREGSGGLSYEQYF.

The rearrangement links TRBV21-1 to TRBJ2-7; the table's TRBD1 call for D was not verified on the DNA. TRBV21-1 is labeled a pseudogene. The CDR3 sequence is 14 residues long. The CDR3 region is CASSLCRGRCEQYF. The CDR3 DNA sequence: TGTGCCAGCAGCCTTTGTAGGGGGCGGTGCGAGCAGTACTTC.

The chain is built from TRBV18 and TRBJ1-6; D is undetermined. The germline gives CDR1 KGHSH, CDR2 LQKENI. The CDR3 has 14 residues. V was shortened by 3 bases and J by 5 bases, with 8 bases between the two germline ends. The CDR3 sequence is CASSPGRNNSPLHF. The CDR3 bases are TGTGCCAGCTCACCGGGCAGGAATAATTCACCCCTCCACTTT.

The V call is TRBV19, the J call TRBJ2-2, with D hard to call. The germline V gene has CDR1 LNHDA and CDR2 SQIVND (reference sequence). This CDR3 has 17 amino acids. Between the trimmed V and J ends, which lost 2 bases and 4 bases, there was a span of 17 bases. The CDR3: CASSIWAPPSSTGELFF. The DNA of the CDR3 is TGTGCCAGTAGTATATGGGCCCCCCCCTCCAGCACCGGGGAGCTGTTTTTT.

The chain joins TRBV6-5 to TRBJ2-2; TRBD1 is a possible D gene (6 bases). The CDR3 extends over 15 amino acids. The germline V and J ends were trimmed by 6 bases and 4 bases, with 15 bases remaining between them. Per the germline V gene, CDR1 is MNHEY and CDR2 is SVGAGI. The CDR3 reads CASRTGETLTGELFF. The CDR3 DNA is TGTGCCAGCAGGACAGGCGAAACACTCACCGGGGAGCTGTTTTTT.

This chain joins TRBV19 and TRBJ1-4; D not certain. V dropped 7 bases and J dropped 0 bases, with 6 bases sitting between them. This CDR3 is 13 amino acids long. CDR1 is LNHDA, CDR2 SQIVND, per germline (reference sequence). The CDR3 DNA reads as TGTGCCAGTACGAGGGCAACTAATGAAAAACTGTTTTTT. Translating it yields CASTRATNEKLFF.

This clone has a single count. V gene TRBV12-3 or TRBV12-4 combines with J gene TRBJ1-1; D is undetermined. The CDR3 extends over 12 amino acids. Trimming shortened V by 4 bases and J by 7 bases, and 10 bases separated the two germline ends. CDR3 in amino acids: CASSSGLYEAFF. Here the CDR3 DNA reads TGTGCCAGCAGTTCAGGACTGTATGAAGCTTTCTTT.

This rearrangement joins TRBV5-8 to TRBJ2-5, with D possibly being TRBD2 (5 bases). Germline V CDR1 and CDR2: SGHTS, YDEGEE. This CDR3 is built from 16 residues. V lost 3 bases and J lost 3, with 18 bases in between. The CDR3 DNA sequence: TGTGCCAGCAGCTCGGGGATTGACGGTGATAAAGAGACCCAGTACTTC. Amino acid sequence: CASSSGIDGDKETQYF. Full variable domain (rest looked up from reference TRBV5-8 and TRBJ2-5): EAGVTQSPTHLIKTRGQQATLRCSPISGHTSVYWYQQALGLGLQFLLWYDEGEERNRGNFPPRFSGRQFPNYSSELNVNALELEDSALYLCASSSGIDGDKETQYFGPGTRLLVL.

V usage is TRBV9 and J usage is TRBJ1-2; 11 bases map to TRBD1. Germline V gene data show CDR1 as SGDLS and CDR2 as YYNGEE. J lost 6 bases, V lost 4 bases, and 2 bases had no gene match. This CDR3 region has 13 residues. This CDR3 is CASSRTGGDGYTF. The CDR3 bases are TGTGCCAGCAGCCGGACAGGGGGCGATGGCTACACCTTC.

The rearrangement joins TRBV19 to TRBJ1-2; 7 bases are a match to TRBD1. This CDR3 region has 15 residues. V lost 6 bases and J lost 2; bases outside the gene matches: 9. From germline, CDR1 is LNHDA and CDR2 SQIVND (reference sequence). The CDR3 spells CASSPSGTANYGYTF. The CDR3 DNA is TGTGCCAGTAGCCCCTCCGGGACAGCGAACTATGGCTACACCTTC.

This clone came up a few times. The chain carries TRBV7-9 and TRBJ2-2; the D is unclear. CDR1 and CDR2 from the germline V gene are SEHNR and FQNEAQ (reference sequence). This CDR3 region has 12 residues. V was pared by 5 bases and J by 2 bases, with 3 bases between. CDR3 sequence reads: CASSPNTGELFF. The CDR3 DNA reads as TGTGCCAGCAGCCCAAACACCGGGGAGCTGTTTTTT.

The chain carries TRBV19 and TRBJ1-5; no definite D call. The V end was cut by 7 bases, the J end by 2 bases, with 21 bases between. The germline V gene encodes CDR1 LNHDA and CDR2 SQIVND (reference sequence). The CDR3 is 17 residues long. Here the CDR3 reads CASTLIAGSAGNQPQHF. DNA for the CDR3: TGTGCCAGTACCCTTATTGCGGGTTCCGCGGGCAATCAGCCCCAGCATTTT.

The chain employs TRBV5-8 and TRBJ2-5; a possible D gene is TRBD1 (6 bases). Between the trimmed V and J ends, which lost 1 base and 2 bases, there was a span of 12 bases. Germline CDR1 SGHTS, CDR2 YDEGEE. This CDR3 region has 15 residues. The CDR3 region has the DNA TGTGCCAGCAGCTTGTCCGGACAGATACAAGAGACCCAGTACTTC. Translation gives CASSLSGQIQETQYF. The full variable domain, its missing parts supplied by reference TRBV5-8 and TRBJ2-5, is EAGVTQSPTHLIKTRGQQATLRCSPISGHTSVYWYQQALGLGLQFLLWYDEGEERNRGNFPPRFSGRQFPNYSSELNVNALELEDSALYLCASSLSGQIQETQYFGPGTRLLVL.

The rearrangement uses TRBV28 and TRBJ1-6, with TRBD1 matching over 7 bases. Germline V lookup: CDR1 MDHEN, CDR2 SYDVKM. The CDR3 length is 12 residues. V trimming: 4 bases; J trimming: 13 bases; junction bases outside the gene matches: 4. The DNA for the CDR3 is TGTGCCAGCAGTTCGACAGGGCGGCCCCTCCACTTT. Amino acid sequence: CASSSTGRPLHF. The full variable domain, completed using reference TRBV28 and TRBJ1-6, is DVKVTQSSRYLVKRTGEKVFLECVQDMDHENMFWYRQDPGLGLRLIYFSYDVKMKEKGDIPEGYSVSREKKERFSLILESASTNQTSMYLCASSSTGRPLHFGNGTRLTVT.